The 12 T cell receptor beta chains listed next were all sequenced from one sample in a study of blood T cell repertoires in COVID-19. Clones were read by immunoSEQ multiplex PCR, and TCRdb kept only the in-frame ones, dropping some. Among about 240,000 clones listed, roughly 90% were seen once. What was sequenced was peripheral blood. All receptors derive from a man aged 55 to 70 who had recovered from COVID-19.

The V and J genes are TRBV19 and TRBJ1-3; 9 bases map to TRBD1. CDR1 is LNHDA, CDR2 SQIVND, per germline (reference sequence). The CDR3 has 15 amino acids. V shed 8 bases, J shed 0 bases, and the junction held 5 bases outside the gene matches. CDR3 region: CASRRDRASGNTIYF. CDR3 DNA sequence: TGTGCCAGTCGCCGGGACAGGGCCTCTGGAAACACCATATATTTT.

The rearrangement links TRBV25-1 to TRBJ1-4; 8 nucleotides match TRBD1. V was pared by 0 bases and J by 5 bases, with 5 bases of the junction left unmatched. Germline V gene data show CDR1 as MGHDK and CDR2 as SYGVNS. The CDR3 contains 16 residues. CDR3 sequence (DNA): TGTGCCAGCAGTGAATATTTTCAGGGGGCAAATGAAAAACTGTTTTTT. It encodes CASSEYFQGANEKLFF.

The J gene is TRBJ1-2, the V gene TRBV6-5, with 10 positions matching TRBD1. The V and J ends lost 6 bases and 1 base, in that order; junction bases with no gene match: 5. The CDR3 loop spans 15 amino acids. Germline V CDR1 and CDR2: MNHEY, SVGAGI. CDR3 DNA: TGTGCCAGCAGCACCCGGGACAGGGGTAACTATGGCTACACCTTC. Protein sequence: CASSTRDRGNYGYTF.

The chain employs TRBV5-1 and TRBJ2-3, with D uncertain. The length of the CDR3 is 14 residues. Between the trimmed V and J ends, which lost 0 bases and 4 bases, there was a span of 9 bases. In germline, CDR1 is SGHRS, CDR2 YFSETQ. The CDR3 DNA sequence: TGCGCCAGCAGCTTGGGCCCAGTCGCAGATACGCAGTATTTT. Translation: CASSLGPVADTQYF.

In nucleotides, the CDR3 is TGCGCCAGCAGCCAAGATCCTGTCAGGGGGGCCTACAATGAGCAGTTCTTC. This encodes CASSQDPVRGAYNEQFF. The gene calls are TRBV4-1 and TRBJ2-1; D perhaps matches TRBD1 (7 bases). CDR1 is MGHRA and CDR2 is YSYEKL in the germline V gene. There are 17 residues in the CDR3. V gave up 0 bases and J gave up 2 bases, with 14 bases separating them.

The chain uses TRBV18 and TRBJ1-3; possibly TRBD1 for D (5 bases). From germline, CDR1 is KGHSH and CDR2 LQKENI. The V end was cut by 0 bases, the J end by 0 bases, with 9 bases between. The CDR3 runs 16 residues. This CDR3 reads CASSPPSQGSGNTIYF. As DNA, the CDR3 is TGTGCCAGCTCACCACCGAGCCAGGGCTCTGGAAACACCATATATTTT.

CDR3 region: CASSSRTLPQEQYF. CDR3 in DNA: TGTGCCAGCAGCTCAAGGACACTCCCACAGGAGCAGTACTTC. V and J are TRBV5-8 and TRBJ2-7; possible D gene TRBD1, 5 bases. The CDR3 is made up of 14 amino acids. V lost 3 bases and J 7 bases, leaving 17 bases between the germline ends. Germline-derived CDR1 and CDR2 are SGHTS and YDEGEE.

This clone turned up a few times. The chain has TRBV11-2 and TRBJ1-4; 8 nucleotides line up with TRBD1. CDR1 and CDR2 from the germline V gene are SGHAT and FQNNGV. The CDR3 spans 14 residues. The trim removed 10 bases at V and 3 bases at J, leaving 7 bases unmatched. CDR3 in amino acids: CATYQGASNEKLFF. In DNA, the CDR3 is TGTGCCACGTACCAGGGGGCGTCTAATGAAAAACTGTTTTTT.

The chain employs TRBV7-7 and TRBJ1-2, with 7 bases aligning to TRBD1. The CDR3 consists of 15 residues. Germline CDR1 reads SSHAT; CDR2 reads FNYEAQ (reference sequence). The V gene end was trimmed by 5 bases and the J gene end by 6 bases; junction bases not matched to a gene: 12. This CDR3 is CASSPLAGGINGYTF. In nucleotides, the CDR3 is TGTGCCAGCAGCCCTCTCGCAGGGGGGATCAATGGCTACACCTTC.

The chain joins TRBV12-5 to TRBJ2-5; 7 bases agree with TRBD1. The germline CDR1 and CDR2 sequences are LGHNT and FRNRAP. V was clipped by 0 bases and J by 2 bases; unmatched bases: 6. The CDR3 runs 16 residues. The CDR3 nucleotides are TGTGCTAGTGGTTTGGTAGTACAGGGGTTACAAGAGACCCAGTACTTC. Amino acids: CASGLVVQGLQETQYF. Using reference TRBV12-5 and TRBJ2-5 for the parts outside the CDR3, the full variable domain is DARVTQTPRHKVTEMGQEVTMRCQPILGHNTVFWYRQTMMQGLELLAYFRNRAPLDDSGMPKDRFSAEMPDATLATLKIQPSEPRDSAVYFCASGLVVQGLQETQYFGPGTRLLVL.

The chain employs TRBV5-5 and TRBJ2-5; TRBD2 matches at 13 bases. Germline CDR1 SGHKS, CDR2 YYEKEE (reference sequence). The CDR3 contains 15 residues. Germline trimming cut 4 bases from V and 7 bases from J; bases unmatched to any gene: 7. The CDR3 sequence is CASSTLAGGQVTQYF. DNA of the CDR3: TGTGCCAGCAGCACACTAGCGGGGGGGCAGGTGACCCAGTACTTC.

This rearrangement joins TRBV27 to TRBJ1-2, with 9 bases aligning to TRBD1. Germline loops: CDR1 MNHEY, CDR2 SMNVEV (reference sequence). The CDR3 spans 17 residues. J lost 2 bases, V lost 0 bases, and 7 bases had no gene match. As DNA, the CDR3 is TGTGCCAGCAGTTTATCCCTACAGGGGGCCGTCAACTATGGCTACACCTTC. This encodes CASSLSLQGAVNYGYTF.